What follows are 13 T cell receptor beta chains derived from one specimen sequenced in a study of cytomegalovirus exposure and HLA in healthy donors. Primers included in the PCR were 60 Vbeta and 13 Jbeta primers. Profiled with immunoSEQ multiplex PCR; TCRdb holds only in-frame clones, not every one. The sample consists of tens of thousands of clones, about four fifths of them appearing once. Sequenced: PBMCs. Receptor source: a woman in her twenties or thirties in good health and CMV-seronegative.

The J gene is TRBJ2-6, the V gene TRBV7-3; D ambiguous. Looked up from germline, CDR1 is SGHTA and CDR2 is FQGTGA. V lost 1 base to trimming and J lost 0 bases, with 7 bases between them. The CDR3 has 16 amino acids. The chain's CDR3 is CASSLSPVSGANVLTF. The CDR3 DNA sequence: TGTGCCAGCAGCTTAAGCCCAGTCTCTGGGGCCAACGTCCTGACTTTC.

The rearrangement links TRBV7-9 to TRBJ1-4; unclear D gene. V was clipped by 3 bases and J by 7 bases, with 12 bases between them. Germline lookup yields CDR1 SEHNR and CDR2 FQNEAQ (reference sequence). The CDR3 covers 14 residues. The CDR3 DNA reads TGTGCCAGCAGCTTCGGGCCGCGGGGTGAAAAACTGTTTTTT. Amino acids: CASSFGPRGEKLFF.

This CDR3 is CASSFQGPQPQHF. CDR3 in DNA: TGTGCCAGCAGTTTTCAGGGGCCTCAGCCCCAGCATTTT. J is TRBJ1-5 and V is TRBV6-1; D is possibly TRBD1 (6 bases). There are 13 residues in the CDR3. Germline CDR1 and CDR2: MNHNS and SASEGT. Trimming shortened V by 5 bases and J by 6 bases, and 11 bases separated the two germline ends.

The chain couples TRBV28 to TRBJ1-2, with 9 bases identical to TRBD1. V trimming: 5 bases; J trimming: 4 bases; junction bases outside the gene matches: 11. The CDR3 sequence is 16 residues long. In germline, CDR1 is MDHEN, CDR2 SYDVKM. The CDR3 is CASSNQDRGPTYGYTF. The CDR3 DNA is TGTGCCAGCAGTAATCAGGACAGGGGCCCGACCTATGGCTACACCTTC.

The chain combines TRBV6-1 with TRBJ2-3; TRBD1 might be the D (5 bases). The CDR3 runs to 17 residues. Looked up from germline, CDR1 is MNHNS and CDR2 is SASEGT. Trimming pared 2 bases from V and 1 base from J, leaving 16 bases between. CDR3 in DNA: TGTGCCAGCAGTGAAAAGAAGGGGATCTGGGGCACAGATACGCAGTATTTT. This gives the protein CASSEKKGIWGTDTQYF.

The CDR3 DNA reads as TGTGCCATCAGTGAGAGCTACGACAGGAGCAATCAGCCCCAGCATTTT. Translation gives CAISESYDRSNQPQHF. The rearrangement uses TRBV10-3 and TRBJ1-5; D perhaps matches TRBD1 (6 bases). CDR3 length: 16 residues. CDR1 is ENHRY, CDR2 SYGVKD, per germline. Trimming took off 2 bases at V and 1 base at J, with 12 bases between the two ends.

The genes are TRBV9 and TRBJ2-7, with 9 bases lining up with TRBD1. Germline CDR1 is SGDLS and CDR2 is YYNGEE. Trimming at V came to 4 bases and at J to 3 bases, leaving 5 bases not matched to a gene. CDR3 length equals 14 residues. This CDR3 reads CASSLGTGSYEQYF. DNA for the CDR3: TGTGCCAGCAGCCTAGGGACAGGGAGCTACGAGCAGTACTTC.

The chain joins TRBV4-3 to TRBJ2-7; 7 nucleotides align to TRBD2. The ends lost 4 bases at V and 5 bases at J; junction bases unmatched: 14. The CDR3 length is 16 residues. CDR1 LGHNA and CDR2 YSLEER come from the germline V gene. DNA for the CDR3: TGCGCCAGCAGCCCGAAACACGGACTAGAAGGCCACGAGCAGTACTTC. Protein product: CASSPKHGLEGHEQYF.

The V and J genes are TRBV7-9 and TRBJ2-3; 9 bases are a match to TRBD2. V dropped 3 bases and J dropped 3; count of bases not matched to a gene: 4. Germline CDR1 and CDR2: SEHNR and FQNEAQ (reference sequence). This CDR3 spans 15 amino acids. CDR3 sequence (DNA): TGTGCCAGCAGCTTGGGTCTAGCGGGAACAGATACGCAGTATTTT. Residues: CASSLGLAGTDTQYF.

The chain joins TRBV5-5 to TRBJ1-5, with TRBD1 identical over 7 bases. Germline V gene sequence: CDR1 SGHKS, CDR2 YYEKEE (reference sequence). This CDR3 has 15 amino acids. V gave up 4 bases and J gave up 4 bases; unmatched junction bases: 8. This CDR3 reads CASSTLGQLNQPQHF. The CDR3 DNA sequence: TGTGCCAGCAGCACCCTGGGACAGCTTAATCAGCCCCAGCATTTT.

CDR3 in amino acids: CAWSQNTGELFF. The CDR3 DNA reads as TGTGCCTGGAGTCAGAACACCGGGGAGCTGTTTTTT. V is TRBV30 and J is TRBJ2-2; D remains unclear. This CDR3 spans 12 amino acids. Looked up from germline, CDR1 is GTSNPN and CDR2 is SVGIG (reference sequence). V was cut by 2 bases and J by 1 base, with 2 bases left in between.

The V and J genes are TRBV7-2 and TRBJ2-2; 7 bases align to TRBD1. The CDR3 totals 15 residues. Losses at the gene ends were 4 bases for V and 6 bases for J; bases not matched to a gene: 8. Germline-derived CDR1 and CDR2 are SGHTA and FQGNSA. The CDR3 DNA reads as TGTGCCAGCAGCTATAGGACAGGCTCGGCCGGGGAGCTGTTTTTT. Translated, it gives CASSYRTGSAGELFF.

The CDR3 reads CASSFPGAGVSTDTQYF. DNA of the CDR3: TGTGCCAGCAGCTTCCCGGGAGCGGGGGTTAGCACAGATACGCAGTATTTT. This chain joins TRBV7-9 and TRBJ2-3, with 8 bases fitting TRBD2. Germline V gene data show CDR1 as SEHNR and CDR2 as FQNEAQ (reference sequence). V lost 3 bases to trimming and J lost 0 bases; unmatched junction nucleotides: 8. The CDR3 runs 17 residues. Using reference TRBV7-9 and TRBJ2-3 for the parts outside the CDR3, the full variable domain is DTGVSQNPRHKITKRGQNVTFRCDPISEHNRLYWYRQTLGQGPEFLTYFQNEAQLEKSRLLSDRFSAERPKGSFSTLEIQRTEQGDSAMYLCASSFPGAGVSTDTQYFGPGTRLTVL.